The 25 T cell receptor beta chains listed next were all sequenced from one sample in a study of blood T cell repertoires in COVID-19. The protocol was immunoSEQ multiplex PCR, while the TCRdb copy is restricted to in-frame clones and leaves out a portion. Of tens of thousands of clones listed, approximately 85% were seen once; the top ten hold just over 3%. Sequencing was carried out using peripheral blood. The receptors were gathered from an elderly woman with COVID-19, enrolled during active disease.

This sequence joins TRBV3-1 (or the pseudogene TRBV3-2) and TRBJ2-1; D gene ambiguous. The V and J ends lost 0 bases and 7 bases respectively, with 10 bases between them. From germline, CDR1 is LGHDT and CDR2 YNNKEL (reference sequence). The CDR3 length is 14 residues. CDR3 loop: CASSQEGWRNEQFF. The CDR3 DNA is TGTGCCAGCAGCCAAGAAGGCTGGCGGAATGAGCAGTTCTTC.

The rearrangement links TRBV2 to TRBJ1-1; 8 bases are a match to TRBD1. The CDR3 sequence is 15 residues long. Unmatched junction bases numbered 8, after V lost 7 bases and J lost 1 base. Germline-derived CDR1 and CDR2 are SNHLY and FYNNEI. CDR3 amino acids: CASNLDRGGNTEAFF. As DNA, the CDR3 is TGTGCCAGCAACCTCGACAGGGGAGGGAACACTGAAGCTTTCTTT. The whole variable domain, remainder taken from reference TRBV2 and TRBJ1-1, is EPEVTQTPSHQVTQMGQEVILRCVPISNHLYFYWYRQILGQKVEFLVSFYNNEISEKSEIFDDQFSVERPDGSNFTLKIRSTKLEDSAMYFCASNLDRGGNTEAFFGQGTRLTVV.

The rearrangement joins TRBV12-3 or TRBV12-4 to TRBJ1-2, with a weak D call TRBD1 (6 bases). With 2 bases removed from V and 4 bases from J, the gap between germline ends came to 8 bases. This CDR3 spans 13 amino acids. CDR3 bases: TGTGCCAGCAGTTTAACAGGGTCCTATGGCTACACCTTC. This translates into CASSLTGSYGYTF.

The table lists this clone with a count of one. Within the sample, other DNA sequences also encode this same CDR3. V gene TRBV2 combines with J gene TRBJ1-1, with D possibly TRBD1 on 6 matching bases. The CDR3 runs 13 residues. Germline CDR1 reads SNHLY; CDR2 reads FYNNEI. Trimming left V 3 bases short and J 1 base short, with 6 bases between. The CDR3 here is CASSEGANTEAFF. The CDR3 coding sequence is TGTGCCAGCAGTGAGGGGGCGAACACTGAAGCTTTCTTT. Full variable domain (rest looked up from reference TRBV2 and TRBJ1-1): EPEVTQTPSHQVTQMGQEVILRCVPISNHLYFYWYRQILGQKVEFLVSFYNNEISEKSEIFDDQFSVERPDGSNFTLKIRSTKLEDSAMYFCASSEGANTEAFFGQGTRLTVV.

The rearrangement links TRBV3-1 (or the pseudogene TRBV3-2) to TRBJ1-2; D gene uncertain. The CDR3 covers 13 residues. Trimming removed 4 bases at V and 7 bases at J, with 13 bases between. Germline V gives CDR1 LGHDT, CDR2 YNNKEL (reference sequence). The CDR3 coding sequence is TGTGCCAGCAGCCCGGTGGCTTCGGGTGGCTACACCTTC. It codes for CASSPVASGGYTF.

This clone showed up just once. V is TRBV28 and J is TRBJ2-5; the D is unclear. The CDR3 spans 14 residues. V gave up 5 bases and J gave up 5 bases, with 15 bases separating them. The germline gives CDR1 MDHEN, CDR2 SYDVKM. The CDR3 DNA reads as TGTGCCAGCAGTCAACCCCGGGTGGTGGAGACCCAGTACTTC. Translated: CASSQPRVVETQYF. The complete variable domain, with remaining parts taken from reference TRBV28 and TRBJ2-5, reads DVKVTQSSRYLVKRTGEKVFLECVQDMDHENMFWYRQDPGLGLRLIYFSYDVKMKEKGDIPEGYSVSREKKERFSLILESASTNQTSMYLCASSQPRVVETQYFGPGTRLLVL.

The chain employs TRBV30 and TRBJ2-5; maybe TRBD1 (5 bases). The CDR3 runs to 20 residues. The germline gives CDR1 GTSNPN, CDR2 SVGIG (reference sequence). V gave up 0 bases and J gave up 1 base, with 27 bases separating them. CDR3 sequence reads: CAWSVRFIGQGLPSQETQYF. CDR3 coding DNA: TGTGCCTGGAGTGTACGTTTTATTGGTCAGGGTTTACCTTCCCAAGAGACCCAGTACTTC.

The CDR3 sequence is CASSFTGVGSPLHF. In nucleotides, the CDR3 is TGTGCCAGCAGCTTCACAGGGGTAGGTTCACCCCTCCACTTT. J is TRBJ1-6 and V is TRBV7-3, with 7 bases identical to TRBD1. Germline loops: CDR1 SGHTA, CDR2 FQGTGA. The CDR3 has 14 residues. Trimming took 3 bases from V and 9 from J; bases not matched to a gene: 5.

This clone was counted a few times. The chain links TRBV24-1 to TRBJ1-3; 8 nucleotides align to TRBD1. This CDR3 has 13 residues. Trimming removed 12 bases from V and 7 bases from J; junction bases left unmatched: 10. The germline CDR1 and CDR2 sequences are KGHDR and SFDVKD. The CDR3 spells CAPWTGFTNTIYF. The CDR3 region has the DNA TGTGCCCCGTGGACAGGGTTCACGAACACCATATATTTT.

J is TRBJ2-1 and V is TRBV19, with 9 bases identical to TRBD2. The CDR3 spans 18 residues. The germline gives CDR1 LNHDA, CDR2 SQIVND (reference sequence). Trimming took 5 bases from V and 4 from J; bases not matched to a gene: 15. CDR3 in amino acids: CASSSIWNSGGRYNEQFF. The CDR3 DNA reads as TGTGCCAGTAGTTCAATCTGGAATAGCGGGGGACGGTACAATGAGCAGTTCTTC.

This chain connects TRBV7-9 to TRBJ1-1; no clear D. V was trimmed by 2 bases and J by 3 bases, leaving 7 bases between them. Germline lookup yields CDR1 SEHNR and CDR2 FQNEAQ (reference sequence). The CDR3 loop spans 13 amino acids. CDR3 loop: CASSLSADTEAFF. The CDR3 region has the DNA TGTGCCAGCAGCTTATCGGCGGACACTGAAGCTTTCTTT. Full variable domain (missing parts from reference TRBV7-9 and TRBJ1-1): DTGVSQNPRHKITKRGQNVTFRCDPISEHNRLYWYRQTLGQGPEFLTYFQNEAQLEKSRLLSDRFSAERPKGSFSTLEIQRTEQGDSAMYLCASSLSADTEAFFGQGTRLTVV.

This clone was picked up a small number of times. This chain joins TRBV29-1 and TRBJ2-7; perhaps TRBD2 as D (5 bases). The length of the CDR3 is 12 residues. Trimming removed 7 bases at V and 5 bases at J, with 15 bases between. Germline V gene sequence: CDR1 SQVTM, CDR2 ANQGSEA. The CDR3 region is CSATRYGDEQYF. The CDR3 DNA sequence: TGCAGCGCAACAAGGTACGGGGACGAGCAGTACTTC.

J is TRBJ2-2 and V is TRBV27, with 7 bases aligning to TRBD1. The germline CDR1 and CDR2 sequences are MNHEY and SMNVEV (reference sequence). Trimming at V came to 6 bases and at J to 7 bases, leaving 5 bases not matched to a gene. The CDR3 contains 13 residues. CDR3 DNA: TGTGCCAGCAGGAACAGGGGTCACGGGGAGCTGTTTTTT. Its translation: CASRNRGHGELFF.

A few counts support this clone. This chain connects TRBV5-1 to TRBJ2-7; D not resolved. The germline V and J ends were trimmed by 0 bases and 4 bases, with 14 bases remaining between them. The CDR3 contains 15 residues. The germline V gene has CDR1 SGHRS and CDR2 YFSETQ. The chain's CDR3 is CASSLAVPGMYEQYF. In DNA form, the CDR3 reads TGCGCCAGCAGCTTGGCCGTCCCGGGTATGTACGAGCAGTACTTC. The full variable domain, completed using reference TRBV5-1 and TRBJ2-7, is KAGVTQTPRYLIKTRGQQVTLSCSPISGHRSVSWYQQTPGQGLQFLFEYFSETQRNKGNFPGRFSGRQFSNSRSEMNVSTLELGDSALYLCASSLAVPGMYEQYFGPGTRLTVT.

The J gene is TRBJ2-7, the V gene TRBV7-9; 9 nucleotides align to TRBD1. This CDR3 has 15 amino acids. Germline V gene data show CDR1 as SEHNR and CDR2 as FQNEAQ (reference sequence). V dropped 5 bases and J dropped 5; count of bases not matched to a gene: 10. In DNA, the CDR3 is TGTGCCAGCAGCCGCCTGGGGGACAGGGTCCACGAGCAGTACTTC. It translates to CASSRLGDRVHEQYF.

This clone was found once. CDR3 DNA: TGCGCCAGCAGCTCCCAGGGTGGGGAGCTGTTTTTT. Translated, it gives CASSSQGGELFF. V gene TRBV5-1 combines with J gene TRBJ2-2; possibly TRBD1 for D (5 bases). Deletions cut 3 bases from V and 8 bases from J, with 8 bases between. The CDR3 is made up of 12 amino acids. The germline CDR1 and CDR2 sequences are SGHRS and YFSETQ.

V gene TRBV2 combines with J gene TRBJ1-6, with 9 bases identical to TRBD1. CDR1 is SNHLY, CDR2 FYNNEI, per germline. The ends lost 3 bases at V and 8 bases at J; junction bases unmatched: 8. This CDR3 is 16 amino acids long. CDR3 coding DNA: TGTGCCAGCAGTGATACCGGGACAGGGTGGTATTCACCCCTCCACTTT. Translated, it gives CASSDTGTGWYSPLHF.

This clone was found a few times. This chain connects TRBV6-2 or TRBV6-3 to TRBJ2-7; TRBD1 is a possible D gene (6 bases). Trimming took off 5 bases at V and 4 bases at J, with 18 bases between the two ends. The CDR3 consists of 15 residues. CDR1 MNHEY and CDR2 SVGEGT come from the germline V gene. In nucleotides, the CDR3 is TGTGCCAGCAGTCGACAGGCGACGGGGATTTACGAGCAGTACTTC. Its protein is CASSRQATGIYEQYF.

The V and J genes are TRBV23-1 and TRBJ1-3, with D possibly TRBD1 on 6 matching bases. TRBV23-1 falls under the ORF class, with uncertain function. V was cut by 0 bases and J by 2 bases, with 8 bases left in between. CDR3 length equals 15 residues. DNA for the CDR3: TGCGCCAGCAGTCAATCGCGGGGGCCTGGAAACACCATATATTTT. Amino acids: CASSQSRGPGNTIYF.

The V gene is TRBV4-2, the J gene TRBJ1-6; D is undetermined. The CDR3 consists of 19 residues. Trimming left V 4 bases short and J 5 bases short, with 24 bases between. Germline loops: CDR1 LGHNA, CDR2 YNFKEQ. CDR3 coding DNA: TGTGCCAGCAGCCCACTCACCGCTGGACCGAGGAGGCATAATTCACCCCTCCACTTT. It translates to CASSPLTAGPRRHNSPLHF.

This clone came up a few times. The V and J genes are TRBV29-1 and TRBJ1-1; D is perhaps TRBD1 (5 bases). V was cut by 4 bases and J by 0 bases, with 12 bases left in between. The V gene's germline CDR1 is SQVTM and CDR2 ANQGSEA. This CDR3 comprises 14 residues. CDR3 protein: CSVGWGAMNTEAFF. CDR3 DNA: TGCAGCGTTGGATGGGGCGCCATGAACACTGAAGCTTTCTTT.

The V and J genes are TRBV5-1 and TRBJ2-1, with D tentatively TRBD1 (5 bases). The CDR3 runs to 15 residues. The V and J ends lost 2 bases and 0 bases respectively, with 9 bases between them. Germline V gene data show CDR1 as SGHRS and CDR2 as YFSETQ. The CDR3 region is CASSFEGDSYNEQFF. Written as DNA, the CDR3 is TGCGCCAGCAGCTTTGAAGGGGACTCCTACAATGAGCAGTTCTTC.

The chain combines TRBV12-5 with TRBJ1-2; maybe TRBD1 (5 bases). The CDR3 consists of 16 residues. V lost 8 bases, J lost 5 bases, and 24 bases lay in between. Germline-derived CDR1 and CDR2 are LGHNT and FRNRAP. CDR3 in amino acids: CASWFGRVEGYYGYTF. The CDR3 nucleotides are TGTGCTAGTTGGTTTGGGAGGGTTGAGGGGTATTATGGCTACACCTTC. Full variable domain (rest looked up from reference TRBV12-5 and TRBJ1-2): DARVTQTPRHKVTEMGQEVTMRCQPILGHNTVFWYRQTMMQGLELLAYFRNRAPLDDSGMPKDRFSAEMPDATLATLKIQPSEPRDSAVYFCASWFGRVEGYYGYTFGSGTRLTVV.

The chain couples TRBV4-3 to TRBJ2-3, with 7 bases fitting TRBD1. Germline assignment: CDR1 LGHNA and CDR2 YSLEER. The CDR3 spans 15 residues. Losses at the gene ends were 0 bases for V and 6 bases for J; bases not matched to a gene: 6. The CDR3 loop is CASSQDGTAADTQYF. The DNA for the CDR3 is TGCGCCAGCAGCCAAGACGGGACAGCCGCGGATACGCAGTATTTT.

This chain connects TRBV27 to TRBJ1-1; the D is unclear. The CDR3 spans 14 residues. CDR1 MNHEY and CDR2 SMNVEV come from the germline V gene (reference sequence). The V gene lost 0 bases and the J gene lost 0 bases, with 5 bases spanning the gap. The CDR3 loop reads CASSLSPVNTEAFF. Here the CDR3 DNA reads TGTGCCAGCAGTTTATCCCCCGTGAACACTGAAGCTTTCTTT.